These 20 T cell receptor beta chains share one sample of origin, sequenced in a study of T cell repertoires in cytomegalovirus infection. For these receptors, no antigen is known. TCRdb reprocessed the reads with MiXCR, giving one entry per CDR3 protein. In the table there are around 770,000 distinct CDR3 sequences, 29% of which are singletons. The sample consisted of cultured CD8+ T cells from PBMCs, taken from culture after CMV antigen stimulation. These receptors originate from a human donor in good health (CMV status not recorded). Some clones in this sample may be carry-over from other donors' samples.

This clonotype was found a few times. The chain uses TRBV27 and TRBJ1-5; 11 bases map to TRBD1. Trimming removed 4 bases from V and 3 bases from J; junction bases left unmatched: 2. This CDR3 has 15 amino acids. CDR1 and CDR2 from the germline V gene are MNHEY and SMNVEV (reference sequence). CDR3 nucleotides: TGTGCCAGCAGTTCGGGACAGGGGGTCAATCAGCCCCAGCATTTT. Its translation: CASSSGQGVNQPQHF.

This chain joins TRBV7-2 and TRBJ2-2; D unclear. The CDR3 extends over 11 amino acids. Trimming took off 6 bases at V and 5 bases at J, with 4 bases between the two ends. CDR1 and CDR2 from the germline V gene are SGHTA and FQGNSA. This CDR3 is CASRITGELFF. The CDR3 nucleotides read TGTGCCAGCAGAATAACCGGGGAGCTGTTTTTT.

The sample holds many counts of this clonotype. V gene TRBV7-9 combines with J gene TRBJ2-5, with TRBD1 matching over 8 bases. Germline values: CDR1 SEHNR, CDR2 FQNEAQ (reference sequence). V was clipped by 5 bases and J by 3 bases; unmatched bases: 5. This CDR3 region has 14 residues. In DNA form, the CDR3 reads TGTGCCAGCAGCAAGGGACAGGATGAAGAGACCCAGTACTTC. Encoded protein: CASSKGQDEETQYF.

J is TRBJ2-1 and V is TRBV6-2 or TRBV6-3; 11 nucleotides agree with TRBD2. From germline, CDR1 is MNHEY and CDR2 SVGEGT. This CDR3 region has 13 residues. V was pared by 4 bases and J by 14 bases, with 7 bases of the junction left unmatched. CDR3 sequence (DNA): TGTGCCAGCAGTTTTACACTAGCGGGGGACGAGTTCTTC. Protein: CASSFTLAGDEFF.

This clonotype was seen repeatedly, ten times or more. This chain uses TRBV6-1 with TRBJ2-7; D remains ambiguous. This CDR3 comprises 9 residues. V lost 8 bases and J 1 base, leaving 0 bases between the germline ends. Germline V lookup: CDR1 MNHNS, CDR2 SASEGT. CDR3 sequence (DNA): TGTGCCAGCTCCTACGAGCAGTACTTC. The encoded protein is CASSYEQYF.

This clonotype was counted ten times or more. The CDR3 DNA sequence: TGCGCCAGCAGCCAACAGGACGCTAGCGGGGGGGCCAGGTTCCCAGATACGCAGTATTTT. This translates into CASSQQDASGGARFPDTQYF. The rearrangement uses TRBV4-1 and TRBJ2-3, with 12 positions matching TRBD2. Per germline, CDR1 MGHRA and CDR2 YSYEKL. The CDR3 covers 20 residues. The V segment lost 2 bases and the J segment 4 bases; nucleotides outside the gene matches: 16.

This clonotype showed up just once. The chain joins TRBV20-1 to TRBJ2-7; the match to TRBD1 covers 8 bases. CDR3 length: 18 amino acids. CDR1 and CDR2 from the germline V gene are DFQATT and SNEGSKA (reference sequence). V lost 5 bases and J lost 0; bases outside the gene matches: 18. Here the CDR3 reads CSAFEWTGNRWSSYEQYF. The CDR3 DNA reads as TGCAGTGCTTTTGAGTGGACAGGGAACCGATGGAGCTCCTACGAGCAGTACTTC.

This clonotype turned up a few times. CDR3 sequence reads: CASSYQGVSGYEQYF. The CDR3 coding sequence is TGTGCCAGCAGTTACCAGGGTGTTTCGGGTTACGAGCAGTACTTC. This chain links TRBV6-5 with TRBJ2-7; D is possibly TRBD1 (5 bases). The germline V and J ends were trimmed by 2 bases and 4 bases, with 15 bases remaining between them. CDR3 length: 15 amino acids. Germline loops: CDR1 MNHEY, CDR2 SVGAGI.

The rearrangement links TRBV10-2 to TRBJ2-3; D is uncertain. Germline CDR1 is WSHSY and CDR2 is SAAADI. Trimming took 2 bases from V and 2 from J, leaving 5 bases between them. The length of the CDR3 is 13 residues. CDR3 in amino acids: CASSEHNTDTQYF. CDR3 in DNA: TGCGCCAGCAGTGAGCACAACACAGATACGCAGTATTTT.

The sample holds a few counts of this clonotype. The J gene is TRBJ1-6, the V gene TRBV7-9; D is ambiguous. This CDR3 contains 13 residues. Germline assignment: CDR1 SEHNR and CDR2 FQNEAQ (reference sequence). V shed 7 bases and J shed 8 bases, with 12 bases lying between them. Here the CDR3 DNA reads TGTGCCAGCATGGGAGGGTTTGATTCACCCCTCCACTTT. Residues: CASMGGFDSPLHF.

V and J are TRBV15 and TRBJ2-7; unclear D gene. The germline gives CDR1 LNHNV, CDR2 YYDKDF (reference sequence). V was shortened by 1 base and J by 3 bases, with 4 bases between the two germline ends. CDR3 length: 12 amino acids. CDR3 in amino acids: CATSRVLYEQYV. CDR3 DNA: TGTGCCACCAGCAGAGTCCTCTACGAGCAGTACGTC.

This clonotype turned up a few times. V is TRBV5-1 and J is TRBJ1-2; D perhaps matches TRBD1 (6 bases). The V end was cut by 6 bases, the J end by 2 bases, with 17 bases between. This CDR3 is 15 amino acids long. In germline, CDR1 is SGHRS, CDR2 YFSETQ. The CDR3, as DNA: TGCGCCAGCACTAATGGATGGCAGGGGAACTATGGCTACACCTTC. Its protein product is CASTNGWQGNYGYTF.

The chain joins TRBV12-3 or TRBV12-4 to TRBJ1-2, with D possibly TRBD1 on 6 matching bases. The V gene lost 7 bases and the J gene lost 8 bases, with 20 bases spanning the gap. The CDR3 contains 14 residues. Here the CDR3 DNA reads TGTGCCAGCAACGACAGGTATTTGGACTCCGGCTACACCTTC. Its translation is CASNDRYLDSGYTF.

The gene calls are TRBV10-3 and TRBJ2-1; D gene ambiguous. The ends were cut back, 3 bases at V and 7 bases at J, with 16 bases in the middle. Germline V gene data show CDR1 as ENHRY and CDR2 as SYGVKD. The CDR3 loop spans 15 amino acids. The CDR3: CAISDHRPSWNEQFF. The CDR3 coding sequence is TGTGCCATCAGTGATCATCGGCCGTCTTGGAATGAGCAGTTCTTC.

The CDR3 sequence is CASSIDRAQAFF. DNA of the CDR3: TGTGCCAGTAGTATTGATCGGGCGCAAGCTTTCTTT. The chain couples TRBV19 to TRBJ1-1, with D hard to call. CDR1 is LNHDA, CDR2 SQIVND, per germline (reference sequence). Between the trimmed V and J ends, which lost 3 bases and 9 bases, there was a span of 11 bases. This CDR3 region has 12 residues.

This clonotype was seen repeatedly, ten times or more. V gene TRBV7-2 combines with J gene TRBJ2-7; D is possibly TRBD2 (5 bases). Germline V gives CDR1 SGHTA, CDR2 FQGNSA. The CDR3 loop spans 13 amino acids. Trimming cost V 6 bases and J 4 bases, with 13 bases left between them. This CDR3 is CASSLDSAYEQYF. The CDR3 DNA reads as TGTGCCAGCAGTCTCGATAGCGCATACGAGCAGTACTTC.

This clonotype has only one observation. The chain couples TRBV2 to TRBJ1-5; D uncertain. Per germline, CDR1 SNHLY and CDR2 FYNNEI. CDR3 length equals 13 residues. V shed 5 bases and J shed 6 bases, with 11 bases lying between them. CDR3 nucleotides: TGTGCCAGCAGTCCCACGCCTAGTCAGCCCCAGCATTTT. It encodes CASSPTPSQPQHF.

Only one count was recorded for this clonotype. This chain connects TRBV29-1 to TRBJ2-4; D is unresolved. Germline loops: CDR1 SQVTM, CDR2 ANQGSEA. The CDR3 is 15 residues long. V was shortened by 7 bases and J by 3 bases, with 19 bases between the two germline ends. The CDR3 loop reads CSASGHSTYKNIQYF. The CDR3, as DNA: TGCAGCGCCTCTGGGCACTCGACTTACAAAAACATTCAGTACTTC.

The chain combines TRBV7-3 with TRBJ2-3, with 13 positions matching TRBD2. Germline CDR1 SGHTA, CDR2 FQGTGA. The CDR3 consists of 16 residues. Losses at the gene ends were 5 bases for V and 3 bases for J; bases not matched to a gene: 5. The CDR3 sequence is CASSIGTSGATDTQYF. As DNA, the CDR3 is TGTGCCAGCAGCATCGGGACTAGCGGGGCTACAGATACGCAGTATTTT. The whole variable domain, filled in from reference TRBV7-3 and TRBJ2-3, reads GAGVSQTPSNKVTEKGKYVELRCDPISGHTALYWYRQSLGQGPEFLIYFQGTGAADDSGLPNDRFFAVRPEGSVSTLKIQRTERGDSAVYLCASSIGTSGATDTQYFGPGTRLTVL.

This chain uses TRBV14 with TRBJ1-6; D is ambiguous. This CDR3 is 15 amino acids long. Trimming cost V 4 bases and J 7 bases, with 14 bases left between them. Germline V gene data show CDR1 as SGHDN and CDR2 as FVKESK. The CDR3 loop is CASSLHSLANSPLHF. DNA of the CDR3: TGTGCCAGCAGCCTCCACTCGTTGGCCAATTCACCCCTCCACTTT.